The 14 T cell receptor beta chains given below trace back to one sample, sequenced in a study of STAT3 mutations in large granular lymphocyte leukemia. Study outcomes and limitations: At least one immunodominant TCR beta clonotype appeared in every T-cell large granular lymphocyte leukemia patient.

Profiled with immunoSEQ multiplex PCR; TCRdb holds only in-frame clones, not every one. This table holds tens of thousands of clones, around three quarters found once. Their antigens remain unidentified. The source material was peripheral blood mononuclear cells. The receptors were sampled from a woman aged 50 to 60 with T-cell large granular lymphocyte leukemia. Some clones in this sample may be carry-over from other donors' samples.

This clone was seen a single time. The chain carries TRBV9 and TRBJ2-3; 10 nucleotides agree with TRBD1. This CDR3 spans 14 amino acids. The V gene end was trimmed by 3 bases and the J gene end by 4 bases; junction bases not matched to a gene: 2. Germline CDR1 SGDLS, CDR2 YYNGEE. Here the CDR3 DNA reads TGTGCCAGCAGCGGGGACAGGGGAGCAGATACGCAGTATTTT. Translation gives CASSGDRGADTQYF.

This clone was seen more than once but under ten times. The chain is built from TRBV2 and TRBJ1-5, with D possibly being TRBD1 (5 bases). The germline V and J ends were trimmed by 2 bases and 2 bases, with 10 bases remaining between them. Germline V gene lookup returns CDR1 SNHLY and CDR2 FYNNEI. There are 15 residues in the CDR3. DNA of the CDR3: TGTGCCAGCAGTGAAAGGCAGGGACGCAATCAGCCCCAGCATTTT. Translating it yields CASSERQGRNQPQHF.

CDR3 coding DNA: TGTGCCAGCAGTAAAACAGGGGGATTCTATGGCTACACCTTC. Amino acid sequence: CASSKTGGFYGYTF. The genes are TRBV27 and TRBJ1-2, with TRBD1 matching over 8 bases. Losses at the gene ends were 5 bases for V and 4 bases for J; bases not matched to a gene: 6. The length of the CDR3 is 14 residues. Germline CDR1 is MNHEY and CDR2 is SMNVEV (reference sequence).

With regard to this clone: In the same sample, other DNA sequences code for this CDR3. This chain links TRBV28 with TRBJ2-3, with D unclear. This CDR3 is built from 15 residues. Trimming took off 2 bases at V and 3 bases at J, with 12 bases between the two ends. CDR1 is MDHEN, CDR2 SYDVKM, per germline. Here the CDR3 reads CASSLPSGLTDTQYF. The CDR3 DNA follows: TGTGCCAGCAGTTTACCCTCCGGGTTGACAGATACGCAGTATTTT.

This chain uses TRBV19 with TRBJ2-2; D perhaps matches TRBD2 (7 bases). Trimming stripped 7 bases from V and 3 bases from J, with 15 bases between. The germline CDR1 and CDR2 sequences are LNHDA and SQIVND (reference sequence). This CDR3 has 15 residues. The CDR3 coding sequence is TGTGCCAGTATAGGGGGAGGGCCGGACACCGGGGAGCTGTTTTTT. It is translated as CASIGGGPDTGELFF.

This clone came up once. This chain uses TRBV13 with TRBJ1-1; D not certain. V gave up 5 bases and J gave up 10 bases, with 11 bases separating them. CDR1 PRHDT and CDR2 FYEKMQ come from the germline V gene (reference sequence). There are 11 residues in the CDR3. CDR3 protein: CASSTTSGAFF. CDR3 DNA: TGTGCCAGCAGCACGACATCGGGAGCTTTCTTT.

This chain connects TRBV28 to TRBJ2-1; a possible D gene is TRBD1 (6 bases). The CDR3 loop spans 15 amino acids. The V gene lost 5 bases and the J gene lost 0 bases, with 11 bases spanning the gap. Germline V gene lookup returns CDR1 MDHEN and CDR2 SYDVKM. Written as DNA, the CDR3 is TGTGCCAGCAGTCCGGACAGTGTCTCCTACAATGAGCAGTTCTTC. Translated, it gives CASSPDSVSYNEQFF.

The chain joins TRBV5-4 to TRBJ2-7; tentatively, D is TRBD2 (7 bases). Trimming shortened V by 4 bases and J by 3 bases, and 17 bases separated the two germline ends. The CDR3 spans 15 residues. The germline gives CDR1 SGHNT, CDR2 YYREEE (reference sequence). The CDR3 DNA sequence: TGTGCCAGCAGCCAGGTCGGGGGGCTCAACTACGAGCAGTACTTC. Amino acids: CASSQVGGLNYEQYF.

The chain employs TRBV5-4 and TRBJ2-7; the match to TRBD1 covers 7 bases. Unmatched junction bases numbered 4, after V lost 1 base and J lost 6 bases. The CDR3 has 13 amino acids. Germline CDR1 reads SGHNT; CDR2 reads YYREEE (reference sequence). The CDR3 DNA reads TGTGCCAGCAGCTTGTCCGGGACAGCCGAGCAGTACTTC. Protein sequence: CASSLSGTAEQYF.

V gene TRBV19 combines with J gene TRBJ2-1; D is uncertain. V was shortened by 5 bases and J by 8 bases, with 13 bases between the two germline ends. The length of the CDR3 is 13 residues. Germline lookup yields CDR1 LNHDA and CDR2 SQIVND (reference sequence). The CDR3 here is CASSPPLRDEQFF. The CDR3 nucleotides read TGTGCCAGTAGTCCTCCTCTTAGGGATGAGCAGTTCTTC.

This sequence joins TRBV4-3 and TRBJ1-2; 8 bases agree with TRBD1. With 1 base clipped from V and 6 bases from J, the junction kept 7 bases outside the gene matches. The germline CDR1 and CDR2 sequences are LGHNA and YSLEER. The CDR3 covers 15 residues. CDR3 bases: TGCGCCAGCAGCCAAGTGGCAGGGGGCTTAAATGGCTACACCTTC. Protein: CASSQVAGGLNGYTF.

This sequence joins TRBV4-2 and TRBJ2-7; TRBD2 agrees at 9 bases. V shed 4 bases, J shed 6 bases, and the junction held 7 bases outside the gene matches. This CDR3 contains 14 residues. Germline V gene sequence: CDR1 LGHNA, CDR2 YNFKEQ. The CDR3 DNA follows: TGTGCCAGCAGCCGAGCCGCGGGAGGGCGCGAGCAGTACTTC. This gives the protein CASSRAAGGREQYF.

This clone was seen a single time. J is TRBJ1-2 and V is TRBV5-8; D may be TRBD1 (5 bases). With 5 bases removed from V and 7 bases from J, the gap between germline ends came to 12 bases. There are 12 residues in the CDR3. Germline loops: CDR1 SGHTS, CDR2 YDEGEE. The CDR3 is CASRDTGRGYTF. CDR3 coding DNA: TGTGCCAGCAGGGACACCGGTCGTGGCTACACCTTC.

This sequence joins TRBV6-6 and TRBJ1-5; D is unresolved. V gave up 0 bases and J gave up 2 bases, with 11 bases separating them. This CDR3 is built from 16 residues. Germline values: CDR1 MNHNY, CDR2 SVGAGI (reference sequence). CDR3 protein: CASSYSIRSGNQPQHF. The CDR3 DNA sequence: TGTGCCAGCAGTTACTCGATCAGGTCTGGCAATCAGCCCCAGCATTTT.